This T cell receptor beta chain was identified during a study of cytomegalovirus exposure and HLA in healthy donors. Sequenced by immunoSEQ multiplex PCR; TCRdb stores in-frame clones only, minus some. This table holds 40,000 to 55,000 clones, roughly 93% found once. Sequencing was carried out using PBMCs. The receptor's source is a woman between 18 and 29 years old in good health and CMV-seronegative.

The CDR3 DNA is TGTGCCAGCAGTTACGGGCCGAAAGAGACCCAGTACTTC. Protein product: CASSYGPKETQYF. The rearrangement links TRBV6-5 to TRBJ2-5, with D hard to call. CDR1 is MNHEY and CDR2 is SVGAGI in the germline V gene. This CDR3 is 13 amino acids long. V was cut by 2 bases and J by 3 bases, with 7 bases left in between.